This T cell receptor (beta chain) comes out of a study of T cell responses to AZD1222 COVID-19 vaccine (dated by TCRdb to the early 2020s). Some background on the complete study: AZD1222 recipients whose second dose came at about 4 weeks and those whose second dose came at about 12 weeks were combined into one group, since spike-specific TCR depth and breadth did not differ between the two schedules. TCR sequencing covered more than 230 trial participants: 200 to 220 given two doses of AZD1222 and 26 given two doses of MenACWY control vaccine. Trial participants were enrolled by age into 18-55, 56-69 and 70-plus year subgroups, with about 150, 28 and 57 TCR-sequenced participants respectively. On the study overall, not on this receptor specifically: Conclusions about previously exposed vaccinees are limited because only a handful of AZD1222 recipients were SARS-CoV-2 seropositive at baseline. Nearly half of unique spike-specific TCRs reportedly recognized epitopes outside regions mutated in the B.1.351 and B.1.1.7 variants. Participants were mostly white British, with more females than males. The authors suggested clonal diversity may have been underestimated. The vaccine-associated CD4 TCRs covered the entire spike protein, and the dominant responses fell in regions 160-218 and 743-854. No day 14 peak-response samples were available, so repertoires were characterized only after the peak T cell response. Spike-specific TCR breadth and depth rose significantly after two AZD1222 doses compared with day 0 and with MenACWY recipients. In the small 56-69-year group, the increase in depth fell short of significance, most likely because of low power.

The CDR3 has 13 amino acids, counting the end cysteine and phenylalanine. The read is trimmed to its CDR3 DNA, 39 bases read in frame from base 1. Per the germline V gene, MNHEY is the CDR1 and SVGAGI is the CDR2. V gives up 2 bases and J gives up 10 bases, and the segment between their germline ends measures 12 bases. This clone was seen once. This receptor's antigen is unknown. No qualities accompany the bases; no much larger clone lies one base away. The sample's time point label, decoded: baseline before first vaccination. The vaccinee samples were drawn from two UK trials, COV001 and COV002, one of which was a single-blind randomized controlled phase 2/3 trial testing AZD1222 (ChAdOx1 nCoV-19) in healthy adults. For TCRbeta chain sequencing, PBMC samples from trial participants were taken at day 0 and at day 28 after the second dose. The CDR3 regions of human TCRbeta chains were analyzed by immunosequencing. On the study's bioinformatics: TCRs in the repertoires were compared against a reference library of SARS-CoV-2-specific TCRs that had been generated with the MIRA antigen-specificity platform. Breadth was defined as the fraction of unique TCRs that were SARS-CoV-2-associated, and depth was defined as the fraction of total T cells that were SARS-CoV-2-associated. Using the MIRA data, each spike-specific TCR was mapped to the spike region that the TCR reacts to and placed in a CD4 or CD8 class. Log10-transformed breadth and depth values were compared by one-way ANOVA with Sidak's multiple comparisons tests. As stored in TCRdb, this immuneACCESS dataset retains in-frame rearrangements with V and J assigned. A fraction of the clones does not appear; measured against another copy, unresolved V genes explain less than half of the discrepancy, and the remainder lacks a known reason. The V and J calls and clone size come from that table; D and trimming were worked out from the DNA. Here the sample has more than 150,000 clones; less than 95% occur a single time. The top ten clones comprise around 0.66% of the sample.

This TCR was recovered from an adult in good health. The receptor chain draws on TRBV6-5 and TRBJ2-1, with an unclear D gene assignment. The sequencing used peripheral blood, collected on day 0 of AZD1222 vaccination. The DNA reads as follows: TGTGCCAGCAGTTACGCCCAGCAAGGCGAGCAGTTCTTC. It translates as CASSYAQQGEQFF.